The 18 T cell receptor beta chains listed next were all sequenced from one sample in a study of technical replicates of blood from a handful of donors. Here immunoSEQ multiplex PCR was the method, and the copy in TCRdb shows in-frame clones only, minus some. The sample contains roughly 85,000 clones, around 94% of which appear only once. The sequenced sample consisted of T cells isolated from PBMCs. The receptors derive from a human donor in good health.

The rearrangement joins TRBV10-1 to TRBJ2-7; 10 bases match TRBD2. J lost 4 bases, V lost 9 bases, and 15 bases had no gene match. Per the germline V gene, CDR1 is WNHNN and CDR2 is SYGVQD (reference sequence). The CDR3 extends over 16 amino acids. In DNA, the CDR3 is TGCGCCAGTCGGCACCCCCCATTAGCGGGGGGATACGAGCAGTACTTC. This encodes CASRHPPLAGGYEQYF.

V usage is TRBV7-9 and J usage is TRBJ1-1, with TRBD1 identical over 8 bases. Trimming at V came to 2 bases and at J to 0 bases, leaving 5 bases not matched to a gene. The CDR3 covers 16 residues. Germline lookup yields CDR1 SEHNR and CDR2 FQNEAQ (reference sequence). CDR3 coding DNA: TGTGCCAGCAGCTTATACGGACAGGGCATGAACACTGAAGCTTTCTTT. Translated: CASSLYGQGMNTEAFF.

The rearrangement uses TRBV6-1 and TRBJ1-5, with 9 bases matching TRBD1. Germline trimming cut 3 bases from V and 4 bases from J; bases unmatched to any gene: 16. The CDR3 covers 19 residues. The germline CDR1 and CDR2 sequences are MNHNS and SASEGT. The CDR3 DNA follows: TGTGCCAGCAGTGACCCCCTTTTTCACAGGGGGCAAAGGAATCAGCCCCAGCATTTT. Residues: CASSDPLFHRGQRNQPQHF.

V usage is TRBV5-1 and J usage is TRBJ2-3; TRBD2 agrees at 7 bases. The V segment lost 5 bases and the J segment 0 bases; nucleotides outside the gene matches: 6. Germline lookup yields CDR1 SGHRS and CDR2 YFSETQ. CDR3 length: 15 residues. CDR3 loop: CASRSRGGSTDTQYF. The CDR3 DNA reads TGCGCCAGCAGATCTCGCGGGGGTAGCACAGATACGCAGTATTTT.

This clone has just one count. The identical CDR3 is also encoded by other nucleotide sequences in the sample. The chain has TRBV5-4 and TRBJ2-1; 11 nucleotides align to TRBD2. This CDR3 contains 15 residues. J lost 7 bases, V lost 2 bases, and 5 bases had no gene match. Germline CDR1 is SGHNT and CDR2 is YYREEE (reference sequence). CDR3 sequence (DNA): TGTGCCAGCAGCTTAGAACTAGCGGGAGTAAATGAGCAGTTCTTC. Residues: CASSLELAGVNEQFF.

This chain links TRBV6-1 with TRBJ1-2; tentative D call: TRBD1 (5 bases). This CDR3 has 11 amino acids. The V gene's germline CDR1 is MNHNS and CDR2 SASEGT. Trimming removed 5 bases from V and 6 bases from J, with 7 bases in between. CDR3 DNA: TGTGCCAGCAGTTTAGGGGATGGCTACACCTTC. As protein: CASSLGDGYTF.

The V gene is TRBV6-1, the J gene TRBJ1-1; TRBD1 matches at 8 bases. Germline CDR1 MNHNS, CDR2 SASEGT. The CDR3 spans 16 residues. With V trimmed by 3 bases and J by 3 bases, 9 bases remained unmatched. The CDR3 spells CASSDGQGWLDTEAFF. The CDR3 region has the DNA TGTGCCAGCAGTGACGGACAGGGTTGGTTAGACACTGAAGCTTTCTTT.

The CDR3 DNA follows: TGTGCCAGCAGTTTTCAGGGTATCACCGGGGAGCTGTTTTTT. It translates to CASSFQGITGELFF. The genes are TRBV27 and TRBJ2-2; possible D gene TRBD1, 5 bases. Germline V gene data show CDR1 as MNHEY and CDR2 as SMNVEV (reference sequence). This CDR3 has 14 residues. The V gene lost 3 bases and the J gene lost 4 bases, with 9 bases spanning the gap.

The CDR3 DNA reads TGTGCCAGCAGTGAAGTTTCGACTAGCGGGGGGGCAGATACGCAGTATTTT. It is translated as CASSEVSTSGGADTQYF. The rearrangement uses TRBV6-1 and TRBJ2-3, with 14 bases lining up with TRBD2. The CDR3 loop spans 17 amino acids. CDR1 is MNHNS and CDR2 is SASEGT in the germline V gene. Trimming at V came to 1 base and at J to 4 bases, leaving 4 bases not matched to a gene.

CDR3 DNA sequence: TGTGCCAGCAGCTTAGAGGGACAGGTTAGCAATCAGCCCCAGCATTTT. Amino acids: CASSLEGQVSNQPQHF. The chain couples TRBV11-3 to TRBJ1-5; 8 bases fit TRBD1. With 0 bases clipped from V and 0 bases from J, the junction kept 1 base outside the gene matches. The germline CDR1 and CDR2 sequences are SGHNT and YENEEA. The CDR3 contains 16 residues.

CDR3 protein: CASSSGALDAFF. The DNA of the CDR3 is TGTGCCAGTAGTTCAGGGGCCCTTGACGCTTTCTTT. The chain employs TRBV19 and TRBJ1-1; tentatively, D is TRBD1 (6 bases). Germline V gene lookup returns CDR1 LNHDA and CDR2 SQIVND (reference sequence). This CDR3 region has 12 residues. The V end lost 5 bases, the J end lost 11 bases, and 15 bases lay between the germline ends.

The chain uses TRBV18 and TRBJ2-7; D possibly corresponds to TRBD2 (6 bases). V lost 3 bases, J lost 1 base, and 19 bases lay in between. Germline loops: CDR1 KGHSH, CDR2 LQKENI. The CDR3 totals 17 residues. The CDR3 loop reads CASSPGPGGGASYEQYF. DNA of the CDR3: TGTGCCAGCTCACCTGGACCCGGCGGCGGGGCTTCCTACGAGCAGTACTTC. Combining the CDR3 with reference TRBV18 and TRBJ2-7 gives the whole variable domain NAGVMQNPRHLVRRRGQEARLRCSPMKGHSHVYWYRQLPEEGLKFMVYLQKENIIDESGMPKERFSAEFPKEGPSILRIQQVVRGDSAAYFCASSPGPGGGASYEQYFGPGTRLTVT.

This clone was detected only once. The chain is built from TRBV2 and TRBJ1-1; perhaps TRBD1 as D (6 bases). Trimming took off 4 bases at V and 4 bases at J, with 10 bases between the two ends. The CDR3 extends over 13 amino acids. The germline V gene has CDR1 SNHLY and CDR2 FYNNEI. CDR3 coding DNA: TGTGCCAGCAGTGGCTTAGGGGGCACTGAAGCTTTCTTT. Translation: CASSGLGGTEAFF.

The gene calls are TRBV7-9 and TRBJ2-3; maybe TRBD2 (7 bases). Trimming pared 7 bases from V and 4 bases from J, leaving 21 bases between. The CDR3 consists of 16 residues. In germline, CDR1 is SEHNR, CDR2 FQNEAQ (reference sequence). The CDR3 region is CASTPQGGGAADTQYF. For the CDR3, the DNA is TGTGCCAGCACCCCCCAAGGAGGGGGGGCCGCAGATACGCAGTATTTT.

V usage is TRBV18 and J usage is TRBJ2-4; possibly TRBD2 for D (5 bases). Between the trimmed V and J ends, which lost 6 bases and 3 bases, there was a span of 21 bases. CDR1 and CDR2 (germline): KGHSH, LQKENI. This CDR3 comprises 17 residues. CDR3 DNA sequence: TGTGCCAGCTCCCCCGAACCCCCCTACGGGGACAAAAACATTCAGTACTTC. It encodes CASSPEPPYGDKNIQYF.

V gene TRBV11-3 combines with J gene TRBJ2-2; TRBD1 matches at 8 bases. V lost 7 bases, J lost 0 bases, and 7 bases stayed unmatched. This CDR3 is built from 16 residues. The germline V gene has CDR1 SGHNT and CDR2 YENEEA. The CDR3 sequence is CASIPTGVSNTGELFF. The CDR3 DNA reads as TGTGCCAGCATCCCGACAGGGGTGTCGAACACCGGGGAGCTGTTTTTT.

The chain is built from TRBV10-1 and TRBJ1-5; a weak D match, TRBD1 (5 bases). The CDR3 runs to 15 residues. Germline CDR1 is WNHNN and CDR2 is SYGVQD (reference sequence). Between the trimmed V and J ends, which lost 3 bases and 1 base, there was a span of 10 bases. This CDR3 reads CASSEAGKSNQPQHF. CDR3 coding DNA: TGCGCCAGCAGTGAAGCAGGGAAAAGCAATCAGCCCCAGCATTTT.

The chain recombines TRBV11-3 with TRBJ1-1; 7 nucleotides line up with TRBD1. V lost 1 base and J lost 3; bases outside the gene matches: 5. Per germline, CDR1 SGHNT and CDR2 YENEEA. The CDR3 is 15 amino acids. CDR3 nucleotides: TGTGCCAGCAGCTTAGGACAGGGCCTGGACACTGAAGCTTTCTTT. Its protein is CASSLGQGLDTEAFF.